Presented here are 10 T cell receptor beta chains from one specimen sequenced in a study of early T cells in non-severe SARS-CoV-2 infection. TCRdb re-analysed the 5' RACE reads in MiXCR, keeping a single row per CDR3 protein. This table has some 80,000 distinct CDR3 sequences, more than 10% appearing once. Source: whole blood, taken at baseline. The origin of the receptors is an adult who was a healthcare worker with PCR-confirmed SARS-CoV-2 infection or an uninfected control (not recorded which). The donor label of this sample is uncertain.

This chain links TRBV30 with TRBJ1-5, with 7 bases identical to TRBD1. This CDR3 is built from 14 residues. The V segment lost 0 bases and the J segment 7 bases; nucleotides outside the gene matches: 6. Per germline, CDR1 GTSNPN and CDR2 SVGIG (reference sequence). The CDR3: CAWSVDRDDQPQHF. The CDR3 nucleotides are TGTGCCTGGAGTGTCGACAGGGACGACCAGCCCCAGCATTTT.

This clonotype appeared many times. This rearrangement joins TRBV27 to TRBJ2-7; D perhaps matches TRBD1 (5 bases). Germline-derived CDR1 and CDR2 are MNHEY and SMNVEV (reference sequence). V was shortened by 1 base and J by 11 bases, with 15 bases between the two germline ends. This CDR3 comprises 13 residues. The DNA for the CDR3 is TGTGCCAGCAGTTTATGGACCGAAGGGGCAAAGTACTTC. Translating it yields CASSLWTEGAKYF.

This chain connects TRBV20-1 to TRBJ2-7, with D uncertain. The CDR3 extends over 13 amino acids. Trimming removed 1 base from V and 3 bases from J, with 10 bases in between. Per the germline V gene, CDR1 is DFQATT and CDR2 is SNEGSKA (reference sequence). In DNA, the CDR3 is TGCAGTGCTAGAGGTCAACTTCTCTACGAGCAGTACTTC. This translates into CSARGQLLYEQYF.

This clonotype appeared a few times. The chain recombines TRBV5-5 with TRBJ1-4; D uncertain. V shed 0 bases and J shed 4 bases, with 4 bases lying between them. This CDR3 region has 13 residues. CDR1 SGHKS and CDR2 YYEKEE come from the germline V gene (reference sequence). The CDR3 here is CASSLELNEKLFF. The CDR3, as DNA: TGTGCCAGCAGCTTGGAACTTAATGAAAAACTGTTTTTT.

This clonotype was counted only a few times. An end of the junction does not agree with germline; a read error may underlie this. The rearrangement joins TRBV9 to TRBJ2-7, with D perhaps given as TRBD1 or TRBD2 (6 bases each). Germline V lookup: CDR1 SGDLS, CDR2 YYNGEE. This CDR3 has 15 residues. The CDR3 region has the DNA TGTGCCAGCAGCCTGGGGTTGGGGGGCTCCCACGAGCAGTACTTC. This codes for CASSLGLGGSHEQYF.

To note about this clonotype: As the CDR3 is not closed by the conserved phenylalanine or tryptophan, this likely results from a read error. The DNA is omitted, as the CDR3 cannot be located on it reliably, and the CDR3 follows TCRdb's listing. The chain's CDR3 is CASSPRPGPPEI. The chain recombines TRBV6-2 or TRBV6-3 with TRBJ2-1; the listed D gene, TRBD1, was not tested against the DNA. With termini counted, the CDR3 has 12 amino acids. Germline CDR1 is MNHEY and CDR2 is SVGEGT.

The chain employs TRBV24-1 and TRBJ2-2, with D unclear. The CDR3 has 12 residues. Germline assignment: CDR1 KGHDR and CDR2 SFDVKD. The V end was cut by 7 bases, the J end by 4 bases, with 6 bases between. CDR3 DNA: TGTGCCACCAGCCAGATCACCGGGGAGCTGTTTTTT. This gives the protein CATSQITGELFF.

This rearrangement joins TRBV18 to TRBJ1-3, with D unresolved. This CDR3 contains 14 residues. V was clipped by 3 bases and J by 2 bases, with 8 bases between them. Germline lookup yields CDR1 KGHSH and CDR2 LQKENI. The CDR3: CASSPGETGNTIYF. The CDR3 DNA reads TGTGCCAGCTCACCTGGGGAAACTGGAAACACCATATATTTT.

V gene TRBV7-9 combines with J gene TRBJ2-7, with 7 bases identical to TRBD1. V lost 4 bases, J lost 2 bases, and 5 bases stayed unmatched. In germline, CDR1 is SEHNR, CDR2 FQNEAQ (reference sequence). There are 14 residues in the CDR3. The CDR3 DNA is TGTGCCAGCAGCTGGGGACAGTCTACCTACGAGCAGTACTTC. It specifies CASSWGQSTYEQYF.

There are many counts of this clonotype. The gene calls are TRBV21-1 and TRBJ2-5; TRBD2 reflects the table's D call only, with no check against the DNA. TRBV21-1 represents a pseudogene. CDR3 length equals 15 residues. CDR3 residues: CASRTPGLAGETQYF. CDR3 sequence (DNA): TGTGCCAGCAGGACTCCGGGACTAGCGGGAGAGACCCAGTACTTC.